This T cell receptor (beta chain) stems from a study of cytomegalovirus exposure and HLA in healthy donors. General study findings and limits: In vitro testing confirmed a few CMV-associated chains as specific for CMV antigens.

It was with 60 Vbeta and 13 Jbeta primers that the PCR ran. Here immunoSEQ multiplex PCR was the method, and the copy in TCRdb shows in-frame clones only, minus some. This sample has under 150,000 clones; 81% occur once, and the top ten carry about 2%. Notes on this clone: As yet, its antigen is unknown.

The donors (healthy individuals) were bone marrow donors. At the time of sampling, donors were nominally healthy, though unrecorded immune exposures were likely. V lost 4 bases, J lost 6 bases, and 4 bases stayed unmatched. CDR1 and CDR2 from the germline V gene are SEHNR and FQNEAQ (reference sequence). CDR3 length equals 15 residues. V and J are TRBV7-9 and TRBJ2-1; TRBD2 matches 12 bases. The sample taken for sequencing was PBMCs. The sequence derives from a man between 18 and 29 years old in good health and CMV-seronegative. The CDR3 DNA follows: TGTGCCAGCAGCTATGGACTAGCGGGGCTCAATGAGCAGTTCTTC. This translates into CASSYGLAGLNEQFF.